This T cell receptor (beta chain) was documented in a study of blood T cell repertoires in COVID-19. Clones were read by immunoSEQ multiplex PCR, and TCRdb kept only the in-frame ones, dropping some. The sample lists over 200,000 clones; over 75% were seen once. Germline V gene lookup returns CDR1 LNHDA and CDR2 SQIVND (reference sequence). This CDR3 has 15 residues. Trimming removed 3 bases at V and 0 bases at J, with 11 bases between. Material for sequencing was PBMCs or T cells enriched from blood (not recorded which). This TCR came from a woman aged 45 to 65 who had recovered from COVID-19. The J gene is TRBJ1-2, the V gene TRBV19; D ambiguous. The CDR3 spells CASSMQGRANYGYTF. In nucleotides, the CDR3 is TGTGCCAGTAGTATGCAAGGGAGGGCTAACTATGGCTACACCTTC.